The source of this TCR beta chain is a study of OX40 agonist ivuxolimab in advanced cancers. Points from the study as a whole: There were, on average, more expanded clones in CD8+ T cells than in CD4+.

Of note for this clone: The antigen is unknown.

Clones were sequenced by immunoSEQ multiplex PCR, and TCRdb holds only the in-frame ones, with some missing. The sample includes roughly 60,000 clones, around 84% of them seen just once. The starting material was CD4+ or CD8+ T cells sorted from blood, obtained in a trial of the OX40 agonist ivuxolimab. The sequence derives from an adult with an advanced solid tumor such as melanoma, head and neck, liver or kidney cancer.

CDR3 in amino acids: CASLGRAYEQYF. The CDR3 region has the DNA TGTGCCAGCCTCGGCAGGGCCTACGAGCAGTACTTC. This chain links TRBV2 with TRBJ2-7; TRBD1 is a possible D gene (5 bases). V gave up 8 bases and J gave up 2 bases, with 10 bases separating them. Germline V gene data show CDR1 as SNHLY and CDR2 as FYNNEI. This CDR3 is built from 12 residues.